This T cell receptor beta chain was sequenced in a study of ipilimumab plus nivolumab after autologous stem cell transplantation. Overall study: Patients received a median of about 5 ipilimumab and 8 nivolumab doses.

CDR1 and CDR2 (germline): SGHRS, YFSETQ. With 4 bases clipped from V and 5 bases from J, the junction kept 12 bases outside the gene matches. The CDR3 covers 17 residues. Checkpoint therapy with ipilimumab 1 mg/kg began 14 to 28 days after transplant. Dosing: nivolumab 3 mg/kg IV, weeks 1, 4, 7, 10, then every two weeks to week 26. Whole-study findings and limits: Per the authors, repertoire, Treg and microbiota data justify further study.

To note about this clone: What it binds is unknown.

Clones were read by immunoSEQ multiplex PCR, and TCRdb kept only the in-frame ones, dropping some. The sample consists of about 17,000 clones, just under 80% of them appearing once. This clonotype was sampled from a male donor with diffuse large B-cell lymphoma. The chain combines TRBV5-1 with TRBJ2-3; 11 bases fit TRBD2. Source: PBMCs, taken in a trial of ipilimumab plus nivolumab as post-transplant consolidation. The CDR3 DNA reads TGCGCCAGCAGCCCGGGACTAGCGGCCAGCAACAGAGATACGCAGTATTTT. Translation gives CASSPGLAASNRDTQYF.